The 27 T cell receptor beta chains below come from one sample, sequenced in a study of blood T cells in healthy people across ages. Then a second PCR, running roughly 7 to 11 cycles, was carried out with a sample-barcoded 5' primer and a J-beta primer mix. TCRdb recomputed calls from the 5' RACE reads with MiXCR, one row per CDR3 protein. This sample has 450,000 to 600,000 distinct CDR3 sequences, with about 27% found just once. The data also belong to a second study, concerning T cells of mothers and their children.

Input material: blood. Receptor source: a boy aged 2-15 years in good health.

This rearrangement joins TRBV20-1 to TRBJ2-3; the match to TRBD2 covers 7 bases. Germline V CDR1 and CDR2: DFQATT, SNEGSKA (reference sequence). CDR3 size: 13 residues. The ends lost 6 bases at V and 3 bases at J; junction bases unmatched: 6. The CDR3 region has the DNA TGCAGTGCCCAAACCGGGGGGACAGATACGCAGTATTTT. This codes for CSAQTGGTDTQYF.

The chain uses TRBV27 and TRBJ2-2, with 11 bases identical to TRBD1. CDR1 is MNHEY and CDR2 is SMNVEV in the germline V gene (reference sequence). The J segment lost 0 bases and the V segment lost 2 bases, leaving 5 bases of the junction unmatched. The CDR3 contains 18 residues. The CDR3 DNA reads TGTGCCAGCAGTTTAAGGACAGGGGGCGTGTCGAACACCGGGGAGCTGTTTTTT. It encodes CASSLRTGGVSNTGELFF.

This clonotype has just a few counts. The rearrangement links TRBV4-3 to TRBJ2-5, with 9 bases identical to TRBD2. TRBJ2-1 explains the end of the DNA better; the J call may be wrong. Germline-derived CDR1 and CDR2 are LGHNA and YSLEER. CDR3 length: 17 residues. Here the CDR3 reads CASSQDGTGTSSNEQFF. For the CDR3, the DNA is TGCGCCAGCAGCCAAGATGGCACCGGGACTAGCAGCAATGAGCAGTTCTTC.

The rearrangement joins TRBV20-1 to TRBJ1-4; the D gene is possibly TRBD1 (6 bases). Per the germline V gene, CDR1 is DFQATT and CDR2 is SNEGSKA (reference sequence). The CDR3 runs to 15 residues. V lost 0 bases and J lost 4, with 12 bases in between. CDR3: CSARDAGRGNEKLFF. The CDR3 DNA reads as TGCAGTGCTAGAGATGCAGGCAGGGGTAATGAAAAACTGTTTTTT.

Turning to this clonotype: An end of the junction does not agree with germline; a read error may underlie this. The gene calls are TRBV2 and TRBJ1-3; D call uncertain. CDR3 length: 16 residues. Germline V CDR1 and CDR2: SNHLY, FYNNEI. As DNA, the CDR3 is TGTGCCAGCAGTGACATGACAAGAGTGTCTGGAAACCCCATATATTTT. It is translated as CASSDMTRVSGNPIYF.

Only one count was recorded for this clonotype. The chain carries TRBV11-3 and TRBJ2-3; 13 nucleotides line up with TRBD2. The CDR3 contains 18 residues. Germline V gene data show CDR1 as SGHNT and CDR2 as YENEEA. J gave up 5 bases and V 5 bases, and 13 bases lay outside the gene matches. Here the CDR3 reads CASSPRPGLAGVGDTQYF. The CDR3 nucleotides are TGTGCCAGCAGCCCTCGGCCCGGACTAGCGGGAGTAGGAGATACGCAGTATTTT.

The rearrangement joins TRBV6-5 to TRBJ1-1, with 8 bases aligning to TRBD1. Trimming cost V 7 bases and J 0 bases; bases outside gene matches: 7. The CDR3 contains 15 residues. The V gene's germline CDR1 is MNHEY and CDR2 SVGAGI. CDR3 residues: CASTRWTGLNTEAFF. For the CDR3, the DNA is TGTGCCAGCACCAGGTGGACAGGGCTGAACACTGAAGCTTTCTTT.

This clonotype was counted only a few times. This sequence joins TRBV6-1 and TRBJ2-5, with D unclear. The CDR3 runs to 16 residues. V lost 6 bases and J lost 1, with 18 bases in between. Per germline, CDR1 MNHNS and CDR2 SASEGT. CDR3 region: CASSRPEYLSQETQYF. CDR3 nucleotide sequence: TGTGCCAGCAGCCGCCCGGAGTACCTATCCCAAGAGACCCAGTACTTC.

A few counts support this clonotype. J is TRBJ2-3 and V is TRBV11-2; D gene unclear. Trimming shortened V by 5 bases and J by 5 bases, and 11 bases separated the two germline ends. Germline V gene lookup returns CDR1 SGHAT and CDR2 FQNNGV. CDR3 size: 13 residues. Written as DNA, the CDR3 is TGTGCCAGCAGCCAGCCCCCCGGAGATACGCAGTATTTT. Protein product: CASSQPPGDTQYF.

The chain uses TRBV2 and TRBJ2-1; no clear D gene. The V end was cut by 8 bases, the J end by 6 bases, with 14 bases between. This CDR3 comprises 13 residues. CDR1 and CDR2 from the germline V gene are SNHLY and FYNNEI. CDR3 DNA: TGTGCCAGCCAAAGAGACTCGCGCAATGAGCAGTTCTTC. The encoded protein is CASQRDSRNEQFF. Complete variable domain (other parts from reference TRBV2 and TRBJ2-1): EPEVTQTPSHQVTQMGQEVILRCVPISNHLYFYWYRQILGQKVEFLVSFYNNEISEKSEIFDDQFSVERPDGSNFTLKIRSTKLEDSAMYFCASQRDSRNEQFFGPGTRLTVL.

This clonotype was observed a handful of times. The chain carries TRBV9 and TRBJ2-5; the D is unclear. Germline-derived CDR1 and CDR2 are SGDLS and YYNGEE. V was cut by 4 bases and J by 5 bases, with 15 bases left in between. The CDR3 loop spans 14 amino acids. This CDR3 reads CASSPQNERETQYF. CDR3 nucleotide sequence: TGTGCCAGCAGCCCTCAAAACGAACGGGAGACCCAGTACTTC.

The rearrangement links TRBV10-2 to TRBJ2-3; the D gene could be TRBD1 or TRBD2 (5 bases each). Trimming stripped 2 bases from V and 3 bases from J, with 12 bases between. Germline V gene sequence: CDR1 WSHSY, CDR2 SAAADI. The CDR3 has 15 residues. The CDR3 sequence is CASSEGGSGTDTQYF. CDR3 bases: TGCGCCAGCAGTGAGGGGGGAAGCGGAACAGATACGCAGTATTTT.

A note on this clonotype: The germline gene is not matched at one end of the junction; a read error may be the cause. This chain links TRBV4-3 with TRBJ2-2; D might be TRBD1 or TRBD2, each matching 5 bases. CDR3 length: 18 amino acids. The germline V gene encodes CDR1 LGHNA and CDR2 YSLEER. The CDR3 nucleotides read TGCGCCAGCAGCCAAGATACCATCGCCGGGGCGAAGACCGGGGAGCTGTTTTTT. Translated: CASSQDTIAGAKTGELFF.

This clonotype was counted a few times. This chain uses TRBV20-1 with TRBJ1-1; 8 bases align to TRBD1. Germline values: CDR1 DFQATT, CDR2 SNEGSKA (reference sequence). J lost 1 base, V lost 0 bases, and 4 bases had no gene match. The CDR3 covers 15 residues. CDR3 region: CSAREGRGPNTEAFF. For the CDR3, the DNA is TGCAGTGCTAGAGAGGGCAGGGGGCCGAACACTGAAGCTTTCTTT.

In the case of this clonotype: A much bigger clone sits one base away, suggesting this may be a read error. This chain links TRBV20-1 with TRBJ2-5, with 9 bases aligning to TRBD1. Germline V lookup: CDR1 DFQATT, CDR2 SNEGSKA (reference sequence). The CDR3 extends over 13 amino acids. This chain's CDR3 is CSARDRVVYEQHF. The CDR3 nucleotides read TGCAGTGCCAGGGACAGGGTGGTCTACGAGCAGCACTTC.

V gene TRBV5-1 combines with J gene TRBJ2-1, with 9 bases fitting TRBD1. CDR1 is SGHRS, CDR2 YFSETQ, per germline. The junction had 2 bases not matched to a gene; V was cut back by 4 bases and J by 0 bases. The CDR3 is 15 residues long. The CDR3 sequence: CASSGGQGSYNEQFF. The CDR3 region has the DNA TGCGCCAGCAGCGGGGGACAGGGCTCCTACAATGAGCAGTTCTTC. Full variable domain (remainder filled in from reference TRBV5-1 and TRBJ2-1): KAGVTQTPRYLIKTRGQQVTLSCSPISGHRSVSWYQQTPGQGLQFLFEYFSETQRNKGNFPGRFSGRQFSNSRSEMNVSTLELGDSALYLCASSGGQGSYNEQFFGPGTRLTVL.

This clonotype was observed a few times. V usage is TRBV20-1 and J usage is TRBJ2-5; possibly TRBD1 for D (6 bases). The CDR3 has 15 amino acids. Germline loops: CDR1 DFQATT, CDR2 SNEGSKA (reference sequence). V was trimmed by 5 bases and J by 1 base, leaving 17 bases between them. The CDR3 sequence: CSASPSTGAQETQYF. The CDR3 DNA is TGCAGTGCTTCGCCCTCGACAGGAGCCCAAGAGACCCAGTACTTC.

This clonotype was recorded at least ten times. This chain uses TRBV11-2 with TRBJ2-1; D is unresolved. The CDR3 is 15 residues long. CDR1 SGHAT and CDR2 FQNNGV come from the germline V gene. Between the trimmed V and J ends, which lost 1 base and 0 bases, there was a span of 7 bases. CDR3 in amino acids: CASSLGATSYNEQFF. CDR3 coding DNA: TGTGCCAGCAGCTTAGGAGCGACCTCCTACAATGAGCAGTTCTTC.

The chain employs TRBV30 and TRBJ1-5; no clear D gene. The CDR3 loop spans 13 amino acids. V lost 2 bases to trimming and J lost 3 bases, with 8 bases between them. Germline V CDR1 and CDR2: GTSNPN, SVGIG (reference sequence). CDR3 loop: CAWSTRLNQPQHF. The CDR3 region has the DNA TGTGCCTGGAGTACCCGACTCAATCAGCCCCAGCATTTT.

This clonotype was observed a few times. The chain links TRBV25-1 to TRBJ2-5; D perhaps matches TRBD1 (5 bases). The end of the DNA aligns better with TRBJ2-7, so the J call may be wrong. Germline CDR1 is MGHDK and CDR2 is SYGVNS. The CDR3 is 14 residues long. CDR3 loop: CASSESTVPYEQYF. For the CDR3, the DNA is TGTGCCAGCAGTGAATCGACAGTCCCCTACGAGCAGTACTTC.

V usage is TRBV12-3 or TRBV12-4 and J usage is TRBJ2-3, with 7 positions matching TRBD1. CDR3 size: 15 residues. V gave up 5 bases and J gave up 2 bases; unmatched junction bases: 7. The CDR3 reads CASSRSGQLTDTQYF. The CDR3 DNA follows: TGTGCCAGCAGTCGGTCGGGACAGCTCACAGATACGCAGTATTTT.

This clonotype was seen a few times. The chain joins TRBV9 to TRBJ1-6; weak D call: TRBD1 (5 bases). The CDR3 is 17 amino acids. Germline V gives CDR1 SGDLS, CDR2 YYNGEE. V lost 3 bases to trimming and J lost 7 bases, with 20 bases between them. CDR3 residues: CASSARPNAGKNSPLHF. The CDR3 coding sequence is TGTGCCAGCAGCGCCCGCCCCAATGCAGGGAAGAATTCACCCCTCCACTTT. Supplemented by reference TRBV9 and TRBJ1-6, the full variable domain reads DSGVTQTPKHLITATGQRVTLRCSPRSGDLSVYWYQQSLDQGLQFLIQYYNGEERAKGNILERFSAQQFPDLHSELNLSSLELGDSALYFCASSARPNAGKNSPLHFGNGTRLTVT.

This clonotype showed up just a few times. This chain uses TRBV4-3 with TRBJ2-2; possible D gene TRBD2, 5 bases. Trimming cost V 0 bases and J 0 bases, with 11 bases left between them. Germline V gene sequence: CDR1 LGHNA, CDR2 YSLEER. This CDR3 is 17 amino acids long. CDR3 in amino acids: CASSQDPSGSNTGELFF. CDR3 in DNA: TGCGCCAGCAGCCAAGATCCCAGCGGATCGAACACCGGGGAGCTGTTTTTT.

Turning to this clonotype: One end of the junction does not line up with germline, which may come from a read error. This chain links TRBV19 with TRBJ2-5, with 9 bases matching TRBD1. Germline CDR1 LNHDA, CDR2 SQIVND (reference sequence). The CDR3 is 15 residues long. CDR3 nucleotide sequence: TGTGCCAGTAGAACCGGGACAGGGATGAATGAGGGGAAGTTCTTC. Amino acids: CASRTGTGMNEGKFF.

The chain carries TRBV7-2 and TRBJ1-1; D is unresolved. In germline, CDR1 is SGHTA, CDR2 FQGNSA. The CDR3 extends over 14 amino acids. Trimming cost V 3 bases and J 6 bases, with 14 bases left between them. The CDR3 here is CASSFRRFSSEAFF. The CDR3 nucleotides are TGTGCCAGCAGCTTTAGGCGCTTCTCGTCTGAAGCTTTCTTT. The variable domain in full, completed from reference TRBV7-2 and TRBJ1-1, reads GAGVSQSPSNKVTEKGKDVELRCDPISGHTALYWYRQSLGQGLEFLIYFQGNSAPDKSGLPSDRFSAERTGGSVSTLTIQRTQQEDSAVYLCASSFRRFSSEAFFGQGTRLTVV.

The chain recombines TRBV3-1 with TRBJ2-4, with D tentatively TRBD2 (6 bases). The CDR3 has 14 amino acids. Germline values: CDR1 LGHDT, CDR2 YNNKEL (reference sequence). V lost 6 bases, J lost 2 bases, and 11 bases lay in between. The CDR3 loop reads CASRGRGSKNIQYF. The CDR3 DNA reads as TGTGCCAGCAGGGGCCGGGGGTCCAAAAACATTCAGTACTTC.

The chain uses TRBV7-9 and TRBJ1-2; weak D call: TRBD1 (6 bases). V lost 5 bases and J 2 bases, leaving 18 bases between the germline ends. The CDR3 has 16 residues. The V gene's germline CDR1 is SEHNR and CDR2 FQNEAQ (reference sequence). CDR3 protein: CASSAPGHSRNYGYTF. CDR3 bases: TGTGCCAGCAGCGCCCCGGGACATTCCCGAAACTATGGCTACACCTTC.